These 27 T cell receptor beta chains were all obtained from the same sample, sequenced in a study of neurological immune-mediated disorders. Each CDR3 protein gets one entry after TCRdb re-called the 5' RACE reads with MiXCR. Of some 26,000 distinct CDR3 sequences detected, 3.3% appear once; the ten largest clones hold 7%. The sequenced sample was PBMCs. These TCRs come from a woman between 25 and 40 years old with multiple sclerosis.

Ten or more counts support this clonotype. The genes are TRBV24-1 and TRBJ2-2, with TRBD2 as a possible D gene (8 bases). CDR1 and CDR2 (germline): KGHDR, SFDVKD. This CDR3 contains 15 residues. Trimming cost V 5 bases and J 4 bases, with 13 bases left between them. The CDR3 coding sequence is TGTGCCACCAGTGGTAGCGGGACAGTCACCGGGGAGCTGTTTTTT. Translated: CATSGSGTVTGELFF.

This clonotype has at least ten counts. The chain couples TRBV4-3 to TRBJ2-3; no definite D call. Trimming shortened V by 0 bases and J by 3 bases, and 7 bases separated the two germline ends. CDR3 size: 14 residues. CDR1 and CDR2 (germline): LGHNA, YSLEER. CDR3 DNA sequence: TGCGCCAGCAGCCAAGATACCAATACAGATACGCAGTATTTT. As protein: CASSQDTNTDTQYF.

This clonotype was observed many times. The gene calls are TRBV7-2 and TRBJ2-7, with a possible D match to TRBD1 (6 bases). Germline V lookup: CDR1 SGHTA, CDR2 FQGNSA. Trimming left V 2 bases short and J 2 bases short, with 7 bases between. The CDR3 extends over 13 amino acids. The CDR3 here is CASSLWGPYEQYF. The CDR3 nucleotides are TGTGCCAGCAGCTTATGGGGGCCCTACGAGCAGTACTTC.

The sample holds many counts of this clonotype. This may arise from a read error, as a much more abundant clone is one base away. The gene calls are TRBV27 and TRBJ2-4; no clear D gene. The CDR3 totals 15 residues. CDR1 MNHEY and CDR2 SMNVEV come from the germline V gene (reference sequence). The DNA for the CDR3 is TGTGCCAGCAGTTTGAGCAATTTAGCCAAAAAAATTCAGTACTTC. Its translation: CASSLSNLAKKIQYF.

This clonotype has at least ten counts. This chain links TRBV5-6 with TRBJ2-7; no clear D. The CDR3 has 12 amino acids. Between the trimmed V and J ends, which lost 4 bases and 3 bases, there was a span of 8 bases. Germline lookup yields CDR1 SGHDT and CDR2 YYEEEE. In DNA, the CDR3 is TGTGCCAGCAGCCTACCAGGCTACGAGCAGTACTTC. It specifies CASSLPGYEQYF.

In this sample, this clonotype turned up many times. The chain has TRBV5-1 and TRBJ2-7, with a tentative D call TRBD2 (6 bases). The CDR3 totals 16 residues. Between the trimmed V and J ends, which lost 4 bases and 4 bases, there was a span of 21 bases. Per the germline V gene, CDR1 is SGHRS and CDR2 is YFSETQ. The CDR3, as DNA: TGCGCCAGCAGCCCCATAGACCGAGGACTACGGTACGAGCAGTACTTC. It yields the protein CASSPIDRGLRYEQYF.

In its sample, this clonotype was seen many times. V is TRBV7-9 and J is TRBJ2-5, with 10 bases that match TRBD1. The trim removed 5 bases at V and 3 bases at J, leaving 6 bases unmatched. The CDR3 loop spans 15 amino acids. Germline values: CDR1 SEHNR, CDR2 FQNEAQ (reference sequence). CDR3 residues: CASSDTGTGEETQYF. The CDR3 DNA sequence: TGTGCCAGCAGCGATACCGGGACAGGGGAAGAGACCCAGTACTTC.

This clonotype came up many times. CDR3 DNA sequence: TGTGCCATCAGTGCGGGACTAGGGGGCGAGACCCAGTACTTC. This gives the protein CAISAGLGGETQYF. This chain connects TRBV10-3 to TRBJ2-5; maybe TRBD2 (8 bases). V lost 4 bases and J lost 5, with 14 bases in between. Germline-derived CDR1 and CDR2 are ENHRY and SYGVKD. The CDR3 length is 14 residues.

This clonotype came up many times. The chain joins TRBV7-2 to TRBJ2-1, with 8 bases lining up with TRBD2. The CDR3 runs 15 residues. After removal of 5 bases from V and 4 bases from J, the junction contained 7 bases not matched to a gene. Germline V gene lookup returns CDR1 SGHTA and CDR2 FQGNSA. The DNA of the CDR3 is TGTGCCAGCAGCCCCCTCGGGGGGGCATACAATGAGCAGTTCTTC. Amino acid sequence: CASSPLGGAYNEQFF.

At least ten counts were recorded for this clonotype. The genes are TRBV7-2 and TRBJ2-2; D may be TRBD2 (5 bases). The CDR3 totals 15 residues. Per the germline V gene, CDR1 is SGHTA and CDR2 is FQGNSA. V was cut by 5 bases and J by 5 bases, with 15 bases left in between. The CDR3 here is CASSRTPRGTGELFF. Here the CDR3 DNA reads TGTGCCAGCAGCCGGACGCCCCGGGGAACCGGGGAGCTGTTTTTT.

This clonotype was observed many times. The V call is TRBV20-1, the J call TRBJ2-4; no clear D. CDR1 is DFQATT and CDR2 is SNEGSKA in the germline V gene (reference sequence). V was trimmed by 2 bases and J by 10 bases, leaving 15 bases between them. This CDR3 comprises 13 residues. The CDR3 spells CSARPFPRKIQYF. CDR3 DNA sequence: TGCAGTGCTAGACCCTTTCCTCGGAAAATTCAGTACTTC.

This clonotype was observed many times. CDR3 sequence: CASSFASHSDEQYF. The CDR3 nucleotides read TGCGCCAGCAGCTTTGCGTCGCATTCCGACGAGCAGTACTTC. V is TRBV5-1 and J is TRBJ2-7; no clear D. The CDR3 extends over 14 amino acids. V was clipped by 2 bases and J by 5 bases, with 14 bases between them. Looked up from germline, CDR1 is SGHRS and CDR2 is YFSETQ.

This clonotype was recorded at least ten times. The CDR3 DNA reads as TGTGCCAGCAGCAAGGGACAGGGCCCTCTATGGCAGTTCTTC. This sequence encodes CASSKGQGPLWQFF. The gene calls are TRBV6-5 and TRBJ2-1; 9 bases are a match to TRBD1. The CDR3 extends over 14 amino acids. The V and J ends lost 6 bases and 12 bases, in that order; junction bases with no gene match: 12. Germline-derived CDR1 and CDR2 are MNHEY and SVGAGI.

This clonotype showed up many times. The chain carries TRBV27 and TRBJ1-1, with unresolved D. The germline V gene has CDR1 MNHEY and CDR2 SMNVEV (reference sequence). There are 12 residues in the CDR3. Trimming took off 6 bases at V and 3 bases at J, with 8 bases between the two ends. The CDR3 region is CASRGSYTEAFF. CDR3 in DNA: TGTGCCAGCAGGGGTTCGTACACTGAAGCTTTCTTT.

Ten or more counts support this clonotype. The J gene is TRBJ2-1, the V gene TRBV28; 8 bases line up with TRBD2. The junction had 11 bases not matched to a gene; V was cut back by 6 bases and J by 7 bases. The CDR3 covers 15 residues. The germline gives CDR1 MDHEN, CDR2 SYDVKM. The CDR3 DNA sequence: TGTGCCAGCAGCGGGGGGGGAATCCCTCTGAATGAGCAGTTCTTC. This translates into CASSGGGIPLNEQFF.

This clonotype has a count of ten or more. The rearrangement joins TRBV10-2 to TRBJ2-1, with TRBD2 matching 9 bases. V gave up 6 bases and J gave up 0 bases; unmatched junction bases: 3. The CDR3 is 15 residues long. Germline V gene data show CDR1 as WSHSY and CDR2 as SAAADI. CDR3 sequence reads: CASRKREASYNEQFF. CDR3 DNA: TGCGCCAGCAGAAAGCGGGAGGCCTCCTACAATGAGCAGTTCTTC.

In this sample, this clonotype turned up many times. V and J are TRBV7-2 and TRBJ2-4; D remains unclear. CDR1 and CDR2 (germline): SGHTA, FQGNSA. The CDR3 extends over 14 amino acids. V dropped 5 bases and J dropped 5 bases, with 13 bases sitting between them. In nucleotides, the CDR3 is TGTGCCAGCAGCCTCAGGAATTCGGAAAACATTCAGTACTTC. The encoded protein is CASSLRNSENIQYF.

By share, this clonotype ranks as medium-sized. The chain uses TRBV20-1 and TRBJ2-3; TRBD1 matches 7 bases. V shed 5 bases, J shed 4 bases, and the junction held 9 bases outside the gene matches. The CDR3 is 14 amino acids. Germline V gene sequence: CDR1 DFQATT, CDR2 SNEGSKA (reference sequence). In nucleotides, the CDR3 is TGCAGTGCTGAGACAGGGTCTGGCGCAGATACGCAGTATTTT. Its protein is CSAETGSGADTQYF.

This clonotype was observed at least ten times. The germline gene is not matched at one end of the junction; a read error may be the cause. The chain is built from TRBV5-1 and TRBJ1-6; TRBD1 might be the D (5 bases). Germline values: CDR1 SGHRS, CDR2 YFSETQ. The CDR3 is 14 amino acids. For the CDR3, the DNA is TGCGCCAGCAGCCCCCCCCAGGCTGGGGCACCCCTCAACTTT. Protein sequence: CASSPPQAGAPLNF.

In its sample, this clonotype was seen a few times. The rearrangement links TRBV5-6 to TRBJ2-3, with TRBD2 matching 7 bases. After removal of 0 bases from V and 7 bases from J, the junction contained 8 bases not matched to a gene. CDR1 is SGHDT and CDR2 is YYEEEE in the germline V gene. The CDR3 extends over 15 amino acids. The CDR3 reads CASSLVWWEGNTQYF. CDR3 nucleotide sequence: TGTGCCAGCAGCTTGGTATGGTGGGAGGGCAATACGCAGTATTTT.

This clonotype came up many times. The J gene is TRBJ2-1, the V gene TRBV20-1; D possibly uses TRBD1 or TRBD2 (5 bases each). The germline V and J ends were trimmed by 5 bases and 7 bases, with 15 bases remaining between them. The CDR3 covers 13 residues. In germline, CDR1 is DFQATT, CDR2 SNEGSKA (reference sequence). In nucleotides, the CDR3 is TGCAGTGCTCCCGGGACCTTCGGGAATGAGCAGTTCTTC. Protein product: CSAPGTFGNEQFF.

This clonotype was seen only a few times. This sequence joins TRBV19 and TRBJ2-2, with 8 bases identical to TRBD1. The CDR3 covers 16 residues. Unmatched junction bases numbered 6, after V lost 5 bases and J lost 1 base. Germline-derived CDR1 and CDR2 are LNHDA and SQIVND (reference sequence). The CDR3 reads CASSPTGQGNTGELFF. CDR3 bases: TGTGCCAGTAGTCCAACTGGACAGGGGAACACCGGGGAGCTGTTTTTT.

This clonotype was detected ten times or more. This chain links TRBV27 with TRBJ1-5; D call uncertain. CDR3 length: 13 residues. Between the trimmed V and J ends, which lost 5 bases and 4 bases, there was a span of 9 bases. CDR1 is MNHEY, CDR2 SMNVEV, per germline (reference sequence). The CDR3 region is CASSGVGNQPQHF. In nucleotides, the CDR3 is TGTGCCAGCAGTGGGGTAGGGAATCAGCCCCAGCATTTT.

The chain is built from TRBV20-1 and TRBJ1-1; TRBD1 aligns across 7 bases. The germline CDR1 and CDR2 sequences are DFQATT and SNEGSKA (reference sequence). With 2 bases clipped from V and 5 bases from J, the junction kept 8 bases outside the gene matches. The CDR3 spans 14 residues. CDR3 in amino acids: CSARLTGRETEAFF. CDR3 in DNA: TGCAGTGCTAGACTGACAGGGAGGGAGACTGAAGCTTTCTTT.

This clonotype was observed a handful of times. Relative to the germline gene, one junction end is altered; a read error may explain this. Here the CDR3 DNA reads TGCGCCAGCAGGCGTGACTCTGGGGGTCAGCCCCAGAATTTT. Amino acid sequence: CASRRDSGGQPQNF. The chain recombines TRBV5-1 with TRBJ1-5; tentatively, D is TRBD1 (5 bases). Germline assignment: CDR1 SGHRS and CDR2 YFSETQ. The CDR3 covers 14 residues. The variable domain in full, completed from reference TRBV5-1 and TRBJ1-5, reads KAGVTQTPRYLIKTRGQQVTLSCSPISGHRSVSWYQQTPGQGLQFLFEYFSETQRNKGNFPGRFSGRQFSNSRSEMNVSTLELGDSALYLCASRRDSGGQPQNFGDGTRLSIL.

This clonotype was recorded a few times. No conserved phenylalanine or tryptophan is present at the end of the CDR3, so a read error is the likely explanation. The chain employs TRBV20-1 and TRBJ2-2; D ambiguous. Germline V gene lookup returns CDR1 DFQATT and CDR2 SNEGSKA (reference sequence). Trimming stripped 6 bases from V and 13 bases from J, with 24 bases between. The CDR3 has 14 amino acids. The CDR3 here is CSAPLPPRPPGLFN. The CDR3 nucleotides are TGCAGTGCCCCCCTTCCCCCCCGTCCGCCAGGGCTGTTTAAT.

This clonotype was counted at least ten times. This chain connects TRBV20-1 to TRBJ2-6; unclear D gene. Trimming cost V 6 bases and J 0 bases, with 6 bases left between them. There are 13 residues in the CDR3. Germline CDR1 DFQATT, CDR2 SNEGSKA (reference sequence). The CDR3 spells CSARSSGANVLTF. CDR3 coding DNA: TGCAGTGCAAGAAGCTCTGGGGCCAACGTCCTGACTTTC.